This T cell receptor (beta chain) was sequenced during a study of blood T cell repertoires in COVID-19. The CDR3 contains 14 residues. The V gene's germline CDR1 is MNHEY and CDR2 SVGAGI. V gave up 5 bases and J gave up 4 bases; unmatched junction bases: 5. Some clones are missing from TCRdb's copy, which holds only in-frame ones; the method was immunoSEQ multiplex PCR. The top ten clones hold about 2% of a sample with about 120,000 clones, 78% of them seen once. This clonotype was obtained from a man between 65 and 85 years old with acute or convalescent COVID-19. The V call is TRBV6-5, the J call TRBJ1-3; 7 bases match TRBD1. The sequenced material came from peripheral blood. CDR3 DNA sequence: TGTGCCAGCAGTCACAGGGGCTACGGAAACACCATATATTTT. Translation gives CASSHRGYGNTIYF.